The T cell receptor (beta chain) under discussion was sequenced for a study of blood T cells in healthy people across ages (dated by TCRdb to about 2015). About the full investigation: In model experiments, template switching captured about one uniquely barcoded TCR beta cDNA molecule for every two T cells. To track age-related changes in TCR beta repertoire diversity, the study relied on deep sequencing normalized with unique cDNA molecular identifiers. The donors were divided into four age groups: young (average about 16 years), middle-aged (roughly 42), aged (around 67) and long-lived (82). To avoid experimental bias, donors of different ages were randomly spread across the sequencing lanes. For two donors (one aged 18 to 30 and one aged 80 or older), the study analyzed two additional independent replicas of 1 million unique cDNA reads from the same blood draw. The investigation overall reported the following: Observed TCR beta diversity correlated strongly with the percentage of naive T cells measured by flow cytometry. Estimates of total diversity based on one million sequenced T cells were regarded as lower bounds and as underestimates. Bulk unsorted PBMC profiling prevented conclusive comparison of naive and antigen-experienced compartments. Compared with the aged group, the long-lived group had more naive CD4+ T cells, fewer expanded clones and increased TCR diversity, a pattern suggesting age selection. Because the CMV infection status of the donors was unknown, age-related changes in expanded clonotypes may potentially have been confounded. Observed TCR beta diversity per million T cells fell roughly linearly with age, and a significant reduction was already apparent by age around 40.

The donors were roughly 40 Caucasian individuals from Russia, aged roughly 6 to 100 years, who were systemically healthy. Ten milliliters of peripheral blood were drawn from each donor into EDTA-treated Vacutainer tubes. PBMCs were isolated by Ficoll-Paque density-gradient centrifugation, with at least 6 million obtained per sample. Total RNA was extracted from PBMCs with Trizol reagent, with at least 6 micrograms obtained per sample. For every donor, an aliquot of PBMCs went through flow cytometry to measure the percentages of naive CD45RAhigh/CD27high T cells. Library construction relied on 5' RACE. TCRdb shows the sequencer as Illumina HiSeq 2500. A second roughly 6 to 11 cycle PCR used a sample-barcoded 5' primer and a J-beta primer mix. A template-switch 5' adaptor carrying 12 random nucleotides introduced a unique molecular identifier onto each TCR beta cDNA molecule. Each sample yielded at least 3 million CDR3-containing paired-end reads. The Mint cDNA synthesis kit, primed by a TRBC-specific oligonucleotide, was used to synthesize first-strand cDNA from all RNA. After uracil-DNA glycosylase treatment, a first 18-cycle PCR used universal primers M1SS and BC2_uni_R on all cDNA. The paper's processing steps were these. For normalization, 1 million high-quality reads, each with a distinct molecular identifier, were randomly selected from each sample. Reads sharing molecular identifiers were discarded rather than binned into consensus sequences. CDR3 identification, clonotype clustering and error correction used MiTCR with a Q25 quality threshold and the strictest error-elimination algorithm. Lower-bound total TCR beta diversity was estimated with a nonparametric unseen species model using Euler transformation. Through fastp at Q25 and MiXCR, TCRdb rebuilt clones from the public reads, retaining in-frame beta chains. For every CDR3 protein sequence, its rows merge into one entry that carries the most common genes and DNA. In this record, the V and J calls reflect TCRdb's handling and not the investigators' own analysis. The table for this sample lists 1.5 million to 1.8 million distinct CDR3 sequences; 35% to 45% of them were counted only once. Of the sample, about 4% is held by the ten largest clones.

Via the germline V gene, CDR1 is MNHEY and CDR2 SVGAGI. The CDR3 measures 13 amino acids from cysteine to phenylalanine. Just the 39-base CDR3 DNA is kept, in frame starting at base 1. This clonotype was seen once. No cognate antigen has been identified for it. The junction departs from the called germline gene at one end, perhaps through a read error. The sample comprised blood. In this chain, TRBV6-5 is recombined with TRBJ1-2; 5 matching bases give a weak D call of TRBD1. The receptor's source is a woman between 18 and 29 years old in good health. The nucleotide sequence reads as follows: TGTGCCGGCAGACCCCCAGGGAACTATGGCTACACCTTC. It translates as CAGRPPGNYGYTF.